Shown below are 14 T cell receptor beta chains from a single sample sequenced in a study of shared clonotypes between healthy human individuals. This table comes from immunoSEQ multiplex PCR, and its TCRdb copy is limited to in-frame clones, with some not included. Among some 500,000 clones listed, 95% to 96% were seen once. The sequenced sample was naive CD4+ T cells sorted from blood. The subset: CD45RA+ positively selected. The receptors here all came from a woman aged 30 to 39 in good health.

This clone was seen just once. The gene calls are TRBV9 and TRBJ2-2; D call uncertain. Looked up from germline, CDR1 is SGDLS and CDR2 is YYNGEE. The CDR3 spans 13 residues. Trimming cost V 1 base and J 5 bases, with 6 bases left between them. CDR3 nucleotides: TGTGCCAGCAGCGTATTGAGTACCGGGGAGCTGTTTTTT. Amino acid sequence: CASSVLSTGELFF.

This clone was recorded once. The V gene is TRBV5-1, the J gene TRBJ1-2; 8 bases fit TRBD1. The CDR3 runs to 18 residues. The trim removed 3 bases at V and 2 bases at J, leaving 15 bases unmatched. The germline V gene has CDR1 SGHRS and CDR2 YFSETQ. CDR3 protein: CASSYSTFQGAKNYGYTF. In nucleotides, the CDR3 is TGCGCCAGCAGCTATTCGACATTCCAGGGGGCTAAGAACTATGGCTACACCTTC.

This CDR3 is CASSHRLSGGNYEQYF. The CDR3 nucleotides are TGTGCCAGCTCACACCGCCTTAGCGGGGGGAACTACGAGCAGTACTTC. The chain carries TRBV18 and TRBJ2-7, with 10 bases identical to TRBD2. The CDR3 contains 16 residues. Germline trimming cut 4 bases from V and 3 bases from J; bases unmatched to any gene: 9. Germline assignment: CDR1 KGHSH and CDR2 LQKENI. The variable domain in full, completed from reference TRBV18 and TRBJ2-7, reads NAGVMQNPRHLVRRRGQEARLRCSPMKGHSHVYWYRQLPEEGLKFMVYLQKENIIDESGMPKERFSAEFPKEGPSILRIQQVVRGDSAAYFCASSHRLSGGNYEQYFGPGTRLTVT.

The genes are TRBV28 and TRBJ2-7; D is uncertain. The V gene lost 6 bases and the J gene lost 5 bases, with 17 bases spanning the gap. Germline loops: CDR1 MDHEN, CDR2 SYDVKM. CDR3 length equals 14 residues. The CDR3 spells CASSTGPLTDEQYF. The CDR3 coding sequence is TGTGCCAGCAGCACGGGCCCCCTTACTGACGAGCAGTACTTC.

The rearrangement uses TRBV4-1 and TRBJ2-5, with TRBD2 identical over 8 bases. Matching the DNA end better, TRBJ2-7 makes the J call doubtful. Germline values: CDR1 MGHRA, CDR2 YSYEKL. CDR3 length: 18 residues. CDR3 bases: TGCGCCAGCAGCCAAGGCCTCCGGTTCGGGGGGGCACCGTACGAGCAGTACTTC. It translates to CASSQGLRFGGAPYEQYF.

The CDR3 reads CASSQLAGQGDEQFF. The CDR3 region has the DNA TGTGCCAGCAGCCAACTAGCGGGCCAGGGGGATGAGCAGTTCTTC. The chain couples TRBV6-6 to TRBJ2-1; 9 bases are a match to TRBD2. This CDR3 contains 15 residues. The V gene's germline CDR1 is MNHNY and CDR2 SVGAGI (reference sequence). V trimming: 6 bases; J trimming: 8 bases; junction bases outside the gene matches: 11.

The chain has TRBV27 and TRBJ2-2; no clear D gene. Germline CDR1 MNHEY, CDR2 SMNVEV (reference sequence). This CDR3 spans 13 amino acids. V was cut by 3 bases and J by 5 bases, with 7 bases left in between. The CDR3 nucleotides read TGTGCCAGCAGTTTGTGGTTAACCGGGGAGCTGTTTTTT. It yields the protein CASSLWLTGELFF.

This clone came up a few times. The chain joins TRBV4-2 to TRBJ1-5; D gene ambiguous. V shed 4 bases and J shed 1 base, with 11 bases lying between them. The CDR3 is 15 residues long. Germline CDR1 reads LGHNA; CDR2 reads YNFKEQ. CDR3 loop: CASSPAGSSNQPQHF. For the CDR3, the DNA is TGTGCCAGCAGCCCGGCGGGGTCGAGCAATCAGCCCCAGCATTTT.

CDR3 in amino acids: CASSDREDETQYF. The CDR3 nucleotides read TGTGCCAGCTCGGACAGGGAGGACGAGACCCAGTACTTC. This chain links TRBV18 with TRBJ2-5; 8 nucleotides match TRBD1. Germline lookup yields CDR1 KGHSH and CDR2 LQKENI. There are 13 residues in the CDR3. With 6 bases clipped from V and 5 bases from J, the junction kept 5 bases outside the gene matches.

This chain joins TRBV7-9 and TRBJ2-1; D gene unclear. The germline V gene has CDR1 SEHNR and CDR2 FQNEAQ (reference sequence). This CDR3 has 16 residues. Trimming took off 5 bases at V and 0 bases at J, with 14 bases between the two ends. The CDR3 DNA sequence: TGTGCCAGCAGCATAGTCCGCGCTTTCTCCTACAATGAGCAGTTCTTC. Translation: CASSIVRAFSYNEQFF.

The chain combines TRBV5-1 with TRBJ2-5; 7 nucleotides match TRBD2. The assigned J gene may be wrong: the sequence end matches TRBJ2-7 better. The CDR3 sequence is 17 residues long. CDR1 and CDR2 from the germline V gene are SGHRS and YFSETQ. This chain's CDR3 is CASSLARSSGMFPEQYF. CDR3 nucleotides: TGCGCCAGCAGCCTGGCCCGATCGAGCGGGATGTTTCCCGAGCAGTACTTC.

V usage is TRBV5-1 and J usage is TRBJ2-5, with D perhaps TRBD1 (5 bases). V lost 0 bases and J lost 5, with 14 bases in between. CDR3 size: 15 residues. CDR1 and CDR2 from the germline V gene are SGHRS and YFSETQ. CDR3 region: CASSLVAGRVETQYF. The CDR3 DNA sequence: TGCGCCAGCAGCTTGGTGGCAGGGCGAGTTGAGACCCAGTACTTC.

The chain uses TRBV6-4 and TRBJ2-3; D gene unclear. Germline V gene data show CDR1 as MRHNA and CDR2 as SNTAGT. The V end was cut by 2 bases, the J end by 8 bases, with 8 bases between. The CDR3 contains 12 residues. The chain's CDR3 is CASSDGPATQYF. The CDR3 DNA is TGTGCCAGCAGTGACGGCCCGGCTACGCAGTATTTT.

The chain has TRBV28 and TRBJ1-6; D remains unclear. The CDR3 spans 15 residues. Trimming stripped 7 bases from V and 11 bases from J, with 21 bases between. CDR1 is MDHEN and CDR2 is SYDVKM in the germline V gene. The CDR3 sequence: CASTILRATPAPLHF. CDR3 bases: TGTGCCAGCACCATCCTCCGGGCGACCCCCGCACCCCTCCACTTT.